The clone carrying this TCR beta chain came up once. The sample is drawn from a study of shared clonotypes between healthy human individuals. Only in-frame clones appear in the TCRdb table, and some are missing; sequencing was by immunoSEQ multiplex PCR. The sample contains about 2.2 million clones, about 94% of which appear only once. Germline CDR1 reads SNHLY; CDR2 reads FYNNEI. The CDR3 length is 15 residues. Trimming left V 1 base short and J 0 bases short, with 9 bases between. Naive CD8 cells comprised CD45RO-negative, CCR7-positively selected cells, excluding terminally differentiated effector memory CD45RA+ cells.

The receptor's source is a man aged 18-30 years in good health. Some clones in this sample may be carry-over from other donors' samples. The chain uses TRBV2 and TRBJ1-1; D remains ambiguous. The specimen was naive CD8+ T cells from PBMCs. CDR3 sequence: CASSEGARMNTEAFF. DNA of the CDR3: TGTGCCAGCAGTGAAGGGGCTCGCATGAACACTGAAGCTTTCTTT.